Below are 23 T cell receptor beta chains sequenced from a single sample in a study of blood T cell repertoires in COVID-19. Method: immunoSEQ multiplex PCR; TCRdb's copy keeps in-frame clones and lacks some. The table shows fewer than 100,000 clones, with 75% to 85% occurring only once. Sequenced sample: peripheral blood. The receptor source for this set is a woman in her sixties or seventies with acute or convalescent COVID-19.

The chain has TRBV18 and TRBJ2-6; no clear D. With 3 bases removed from V and 0 bases from J, the gap between germline ends came to 6 bases. The length of the CDR3 is 15 residues. CDR1 KGHSH and CDR2 LQKENI come from the germline V gene. This CDR3 reads CASSPEISGANVLTF. The CDR3 region has the DNA TGTGCCAGCTCACCCGAGATCTCTGGGGCCAACGTCCTGACTTTC.

This clone was detected a few times. J is TRBJ2-2 and V is TRBV7-9, with D maybe TRBD1 (6 bases). Germline CDR1 SEHNR, CDR2 FQNEAQ (reference sequence). The CDR3 runs 17 residues. The V gene lost 0 bases and the J gene lost 1 base, with 12 bases spanning the gap. In nucleotides, the CDR3 is TGTGCCAGCAGCTTAGCCGCTGGGGGCTGGAACACCGGGGAGCTGTTTTTT. Translation: CASSLAAGGWNTGELFF.

The chain recombines TRBV3-1 (or the pseudogene TRBV3-2) with TRBJ1-1; D gene ambiguous. From germline, CDR1 is LGHDT and CDR2 YNNKEL (reference sequence). The CDR3 covers 13 residues. The ends were cut back, 3 bases at V and 0 bases at J, with 5 bases in the middle. As DNA, the CDR3 is TGTGCCAGCAGCCAGTTCTTGAACACTGAAGCTTTCTTT. It translates to CASSQFLNTEAFF.

About this clone: Different DNA sequences within this sample yield the same CDR3. The chain carries TRBV5-1 and TRBJ1-1, with no clear D. Trimming shortened V by 0 bases and J by 1 base, and 4 bases separated the two germline ends. CDR1 is SGHRS and CDR2 is YFSETQ in the germline V gene. The CDR3 covers 13 residues. The CDR3 DNA reads as TGCGCCAGCAGCTTGGACAGGAACACTGAAGCTTTCTTT. Residues: CASSLDRNTEAFF.

This clone was seen a few times. V and J are TRBV5-1 and TRBJ2-1; 14 bases align to TRBD2. This CDR3 comprises 18 residues. CDR1 and CDR2 from the germline V gene are SGHRS and YFSETQ. The trim removed 4 bases at V and 7 bases at J, leaving 13 bases unmatched. In DNA form, the CDR3 reads TGCGCCAGCAGCGTTACCGCGGGACTAGCGGGGGAGAGGAATGAGCAGTTCTTC. Protein product: CASSVTAGLAGERNEQFF.

The CDR3: CASGDLAGDYEQYF. CDR3 sequence (DNA): TGTGCCAGCGGGGACCTAGCGGGAGACTACGAGCAGTACTTC. The chain couples TRBV2 to TRBJ2-7, with 10 positions matching TRBD2. The CDR3 is 14 residues long. Unmatched junction bases numbered 7, after V lost 8 bases and J lost 3 bases. In germline, CDR1 is SNHLY, CDR2 FYNNEI.

This sequence joins TRBV7-9 and TRBJ1-6; no clear D gene. Germline V gene data show CDR1 as SEHNR and CDR2 as FQNEAQ (reference sequence). CDR3 size: 15 residues. Trimming stripped 8 bases from V and 10 bases from J, with 21 bases between. CDR3 in DNA: TGTGCCAGCGCCCTAGGCGGCGGGCACAGCTCACCCCTCCACTTT. This codes for CASALGGGHSSPLHF.

This clone was observed a few times. V gene TRBV7-9 combines with J gene TRBJ2-2; 10 nucleotides match TRBD1. CDR3 length: 18 residues. V trimming: 4 bases; J trimming: 0 bases; junction bases outside the gene matches: 8. Per the germline V gene, CDR1 is SEHNR and CDR2 is FQNEAQ (reference sequence). The CDR3 loop reads CASSSRADRGTNTGELFF. The CDR3 DNA follows: TGTGCCAGCAGCTCTAGGGCGGACAGGGGGACGAACACCGGGGAGCTGTTTTTT.

V usage is TRBV5-6 and J usage is TRBJ1-2; 9 bases fit TRBD1. The CDR3 spans 14 residues. The V segment lost 4 bases and the J segment 4 bases; nucleotides outside the gene matches: 5. Germline V gene data show CDR1 as SGHDT and CDR2 as YYEEEE. CDR3 DNA: TGTGCCAGCAGCCTTGGGACAGGGAGCTATGGCTACACCTTC. This translates into CASSLGTGSYGYTF.

This rearrangement joins TRBV7-9 to TRBJ2-1; TRBD2 aligns across 7 bases. Germline loops: CDR1 SEHNR, CDR2 FQNEAQ (reference sequence). The CDR3 has 14 residues. V gave up 1 base and J gave up 7 bases; unmatched junction bases: 4. The CDR3 bases are TGTGCCAGCAGCTTAGGCGGGAGATGGAATGAGCAGTTCTTC. Translation gives CASSLGGRWNEQFF.

V usage is TRBV19 and J usage is TRBJ2-2; 10 bases line up with TRBD2. The CDR3 length is 16 residues. Germline assignment: CDR1 LNHDA and CDR2 SQIVND (reference sequence). Losses at the gene ends were 5 bases for V and 2 bases for J; bases not matched to a gene: 5. The CDR3 DNA sequence: TGTGCCAGTAGTCGCTCTAGCGGGAGTAACACCGGGGAGCTGTTTTTT. Amino acid sequence: CASSRSSGSNTGELFF.

This clone was detected only a few times. The chain links TRBV19 to TRBJ2-3; weak D call: TRBD1 (6 bases). The CDR3 loop spans 15 amino acids. V gave up 4 bases and J gave up 3 bases, with 14 bases separating them. Germline CDR1 reads LNHDA; CDR2 reads SQIVND (reference sequence). The CDR3 DNA is TGTGCCAGTAGTACTAACAGGGTACTGACAGATACGCAGTATTTT. Translated, it gives CASSTNRVLTDTQYF.

This clone appeared many times. V usage is TRBV10-3 and J usage is TRBJ1-2, with D perhaps matching TRBD1 (5 bases). Trimming pared 3 bases from V and 4 bases from J, leaving 12 bases between. Germline CDR1 ENHRY, CDR2 SYGVKD. This CDR3 is built from 14 residues. The CDR3 reads CAISERQGGYGYTF. The CDR3 region has the DNA TGTGCCATCAGTGAAAGGCAGGGAGGCTATGGCTACACCTTC.

The genes are TRBV7-6 and TRBJ2-6; a weak D match, TRBD1 (5 bases). CDR1 is SGHVS, CDR2 FNYEAQ, per germline. The CDR3 loop spans 16 amino acids. The V end lost 7 bases, the J end lost 0 bases, and 13 bases lay between the germline ends. The CDR3 sequence: CASTLRGFSGANVLTF. The CDR3 DNA follows: TGTGCCAGCACCCTAAGGGGTTTCTCTGGGGCCAACGTCCTGACTTTC. The variable domain in full, with the rest retrieved from reference TRBV7-6 and TRBJ2-6, is GAGVSQSPRYKVTKRGQDVALRCDPISGHVSLYWYRQALGQGPEFLTYFNYEAQQDKSGLPNDRFSAERPEGSISTLTIQRTEQRDSAMYRCASTLRGFSGANVLTFGAGSRLTVL.

The gene calls are TRBV9 and TRBJ2-1, with 8 bases identical to TRBD1. The CDR3 is 17 residues long. V trimming: 0 bases; J trimming: 5 bases; junction bases outside the gene matches: 10. The germline gives CDR1 SGDLS, CDR2 YYNGEE. The CDR3 nucleotides are TGTGCCAGCAGCGTAGAGGTGGGCAGGGGGCCCAACAATGAGCAGTTCTTC. Translation gives CASSVEVGRGPNNEQFF.

This chain uses TRBV28 with TRBJ1-2; TRBD1 matches 8 bases. CDR1 MDHEN and CDR2 SYDVKM come from the germline V gene. Losses at the gene ends were 10 bases for V and 4 bases for J; bases not matched to a gene: 23. The CDR3 has 18 amino acids. CDR3 sequence (DNA): TGTGCCAACCCCCAAGAGGACAGGGAAGATGCGGTTGGCTATGGCTACACCTTC. As protein: CANPQEDREDAVGYGYTF.

This clone was counted a few times. The J gene is TRBJ1-1, the V gene TRBV7-3; D possibly corresponds to TRBD1 (5 bases). Trimming cost V 5 bases and J 0 bases, with 10 bases left between them. Germline V lookup: CDR1 SGHTA, CDR2 FQGTGA. CDR3 length equals 14 residues. The chain's CDR3 is CASSLGHMNTEAFF. CDR3 DNA: TGTGCCAGCAGCCTAGGACATATGAACACTGAAGCTTTCTTT. The whole variable domain, remainder taken from reference TRBV7-3 and TRBJ1-1, is GAGVSQTPSNKVTEKGKYVELRCDPISGHTALYWYRQSLGQGPEFLIYFQGTGAADDSGLPNDRFFAVRPEGSVSTLKIQRTERGDSAVYLCASSLGHMNTEAFFGQGTRLTVV.

The sample holds a few counts of this clone. The chain recombines TRBV30 with TRBJ1-1; 8 positions match TRBD1. Germline V gene lookup returns CDR1 GTSNPN and CDR2 SVGIG (reference sequence). CDR3 size: 14 residues. V was clipped by 3 bases and J by 0 bases; unmatched bases: 3. CDR3 sequence (DNA): TGTGCCTGGAGCCCAGGGGGCGTGAACACTGAAGCTTTCTTT. Translation gives CAWSPGGVNTEAFF.

The DNA of the CDR3 is TGTGCCAGCAGTTTACTAGCGGGGGCTGGCTACGAGCAGTACTTC. Protein: CASSLLAGAGYEQYF. The chain has TRBV6-5 and TRBJ2-7; 11 positions agree with TRBD2. Germline-derived CDR1 and CDR2 are MNHEY and SVGAGI. V lost 4 bases to trimming and J lost 3 bases; unmatched junction nucleotides: 5. The CDR3 spans 15 residues.

This chain links TRBV12-2 with TRBJ2-7; the D call TRBD1 from the table was never checked on the DNA. TRBV12-2 has pseudogene status. The CDR3 loop spans 13 amino acids. This CDR3 is CASRPDRAHEQYF. DNA of the CDR3: TGTGCAAGTCGCCCGGACAGGGCCCACGAGCAGTACTTC.

The chain joins TRBV18 to TRBJ1-1; 10 bases line up with TRBD1. Germline-derived CDR1 and CDR2 are KGHSH and LQKENI. J was trimmed by 11 bases and V by 8 bases; bases with no gene match: 14. There are 14 residues in the CDR3. For the CDR3, the DNA is TGTGCCAGCCAAGGGACAGGGGCCCATGGGTGGGCTTTCTTT. This sequence encodes CASQGTGAHGWAFF.

The V call is TRBV15, the J call TRBJ2-5; no clear D gene. The germline V gene has CDR1 LNHNV and CDR2 YYDKDF (reference sequence). The CDR3 runs to 12 residues. Trimming took off 0 bases at V and 8 bases at J, with 7 bases between the two ends. The CDR3 loop is CATSRDRVTQYF. CDR3 sequence (DNA): TGTGCCACCAGCAGAGATCGGGTAACCCAGTACTTC.

The chain combines TRBV12-5 with TRBJ2-1; the match to TRBD2 covers 12 bases. Germline-derived CDR1 and CDR2 are LGHNT and FRNRAP. This CDR3 has 16 residues. The V segment lost 2 bases and the J segment 6 bases; nucleotides outside the gene matches: 5. CDR3 region: CASGLTLAGGVNEQFF. Here the CDR3 DNA reads TGTGCTAGTGGTTTGACACTAGCGGGAGGAGTCAATGAGCAGTTCTTC.